Each of the 31 T cell receptor beta chains below was sequenced from the same sample in a study of CD8+ T cells in alopecia areata. Treatment meaning: oral pan-JAK inhibitor, 5-10 mg twice daily. In each case, RNA was isolated and then reverse transcribed into cDNA as the sequencing template. Clones were sequenced by immunoSEQ multiplex PCR, and TCRdb holds only the in-frame ones, with some missing. Of hundreds of thousands of clones listed, around 65% are singletons. Sequenced material: CD4+ T cells sorted from blood, taken at week 44, from a patient treated with tofacitinib. Every receptor here comes from a human donor with alopecia areata.

This clone was seen a handful of times. The J gene is TRBJ2-7, the V gene TRBV5-1; D might be TRBD2 (6 bases). CDR1 and CDR2 (germline): SGHRS, YFSETQ. The V end was cut by 0 bases, the J end by 6 bases, with 10 bases between. The CDR3 is 13 residues long. CDR3 DNA: TGCGCCAGCAGCTTGGGCGGGGTCGGCGAGCAGTACTTC. Its protein is CASSLGGVGEQYF.

The V and J genes are TRBV6-1 and TRBJ1-1, with unresolved D. The V gene's germline CDR1 is MNHNS and CDR2 SASEGT. This CDR3 is 13 amino acids long. V was cut by 3 bases and J by 1 base, with 6 bases left in between. CDR3 amino acids: CASSDWANTEAFF. CDR3 DNA: TGTGCCAGCAGTGATTGGGCGAACACTGAAGCTTTCTTT.

The chain employs TRBV19 and TRBJ1-2, with 7 nucleotides matching TRBD1. This CDR3 contains 14 residues. V was clipped by 5 bases and J by 5 bases; unmatched bases: 8. In germline, CDR1 is LNHDA, CDR2 SQIVND (reference sequence). For the CDR3, the DNA is TGTGCCAGTAGTCCTCGACAGGGCACTTATGGCTACACCTTC. Translated, it gives CASSPRQGTYGYTF.

This clone was counted between two and nine times. The chain recombines TRBV27 with TRBJ2-5; D is uncertain. CDR3 length equals 11 residues. Trimming cost V 5 bases and J 5 bases, with 6 bases left between them. CDR1 MNHEY and CDR2 SMNVEV come from the germline V gene (reference sequence). CDR3 protein: CASSDFETQYF. The CDR3 DNA sequence: TGTGCCAGCAGTGATTTTGAGACCCAGTACTTC.

This clone was seen just once. J is TRBJ1-1 and V is TRBV27; D is possibly TRBD1 (6 bases). This CDR3 has 17 residues. CDR1 and CDR2 from the germline V gene are MNHEY and SMNVEV (reference sequence). The germline V and J ends were trimmed by 6 bases and 5 bases, with 25 bases remaining between them. DNA of the CDR3: TGTGCCAGCAGGAACAGGGACACGCTTTCCATGGAAACTGAAGCTTTCTTT. Translated, it gives CASRNRDTLSMETEAFF.

This chain joins TRBV11-2 and TRBJ2-7; the match to TRBD1 covers 9 bases. From germline, CDR1 is SGHAT and CDR2 FQNNGV. This CDR3 has 14 residues. V lost 7 bases, J lost 2 bases, and 6 bases stayed unmatched. The CDR3 sequence is CASTYGTGTYEQYF. The CDR3 coding sequence is TGTGCCAGCACCTACGGGACAGGGACCTACGAGCAGTACTTC. The whole variable domain, remainder taken from reference TRBV11-2 and TRBJ2-7, is EAGVAQSPRYKIIEKRQSVAFWCNPISGHATLYWYQQILGQGPKLLIQFQNNGVVDDSQLPKDRFSAERLKGVDSTLKIQPAKLEDSAVYLCASTYGTGTYEQYFGPGTRLTVT.

On this clone: Other DNA sequences in the same sample also yield this CDR3. J is TRBJ1-1 and V is TRBV18; possible D gene TRBD1, 6 bases. CDR1 is KGHSH and CDR2 is LQKENI in the germline V gene. This CDR3 contains 13 residues. Trimming stripped 3 bases from V and 1 base from J, with 6 bases between. In DNA, the CDR3 is TGTGCCAGCTCACCGACAGGGAACACTGAAGCTTTCTTT. Translation: CASSPTGNTEAFF.

The chain employs TRBV30 and TRBJ2-5; no definite D call. The ends were cut back, 0 bases at V and 7 bases at J, with 12 bases in the middle. The CDR3 totals 13 residues. The germline gives CDR1 GTSNPN, CDR2 SVGIG (reference sequence). The CDR3 DNA sequence: TGTGCCTGGAGTGTCGCCGGTATTGCGACCCAGTACTTC. This codes for CAWSVAGIATQYF.

This clone was counted a few times. The chain has TRBV30 and TRBJ1-1; D uncertain. CDR1 is GTSNPN and CDR2 is SVGIG in the germline V gene (reference sequence). The CDR3 runs 10 residues. Trimming took off 1 base at V and 7 bases at J, with 4 bases between the two ends. The CDR3 spells CAWSAREAFF. The CDR3, as DNA: TGTGCCTGGAGTGCCCGTGAAGCTTTCTTT.

V gene TRBV29-1 combines with J gene TRBJ1-5; 7 bases map to TRBD1. V shed 6 bases and J 7 bases; nucleotides not matched to a gene: 9. Germline V gene sequence: CDR1 SQVTM, CDR2 ANQGSEA. This CDR3 region has 13 residues. CDR3 sequence reads: CSVAGGYGQPQHF. CDR3 nucleotides: TGCAGCGTGGCAGGGGGTTACGGACAGCCCCAGCATTTT. The variable domain in full, with the rest retrieved from reference TRBV29-1 and TRBJ1-5, is SAVISQKPSRDICQRGTSLTIQCQVDSQVTMMFWYRQQPGQSLTLIATANQGSEATYESGFVIDKFPISRPNLTFSTLTVSNMSPEDSSIYLCSVAGGYGQPQHFGDGTRLSIL.

V usage is TRBV15 and J usage is TRBJ2-1, with no clear D. Trimming removed 0 bases from V and 6 bases from J, with 6 bases in between. Germline CDR1 is LNHNV and CDR2 is YYDKDF (reference sequence). The CDR3 covers 13 residues. CDR3 residues: CATSRDPANEQFF. The CDR3 DNA is TGTGCCACCAGCAGAGATCCGGCCAATGAGCAGTTCTTC.

This clone was found a few times. CDR3 bases: TGTGCCAGCAGGCGTCCGGGGGCTAAGACTGAAGCTTTCTTT. It translates to CASRRPGAKTEAFF. This rearrangement joins TRBV28 to TRBJ1-1; D might be TRBD1 (6 bases). Germline CDR1 reads MDHEN; CDR2 reads SYDVKM. Trimming pared 6 bases from V and 5 bases from J, leaving 16 bases between. CDR3 size: 14 residues.

This rearrangement joins TRBV5-4 to TRBJ2-2; 9 nucleotides match TRBD1. CDR1 SGHNT and CDR2 YYREEE come from the germline V gene (reference sequence). This CDR3 spans 16 amino acids. Trimming at V came to 2 bases and at J to 4 bases, leaving 6 bases not matched to a gene. The chain's CDR3 is CASSLTQGARTGELFF. DNA of the CDR3: TGTGCCAGCAGCTTAACACAGGGGGCGCGCACCGGGGAGCTGTTTTTT.

This clone has a handful of counts. This chain uses TRBV6-5 with TRBJ2-1; D may be TRBD1 or TRBD2 (5 bases each). Germline values: CDR1 MNHEY, CDR2 SVGAGI. The CDR3 covers 14 residues. The V gene lost 4 bases and the J gene lost 2 bases, with 9 bases spanning the gap. The DNA of the CDR3 is TGTGCCAGCAGTTCCGGGGCTACCTACAATGAGCAGTTCTTC. The encoded protein is CASSSGATYNEQFF.

J is TRBJ1-1 and V is TRBV5-1; 10 bases align to TRBD1. This CDR3 has 14 amino acids. J gave up 4 bases and V 4 bases, and 4 bases lay outside the gene matches. Per germline, CDR1 SGHRS and CDR2 YFSETQ. CDR3 in DNA: TGCGCCAGCAGCCCCTGGACAGGGGGCACTGAAGCTTTCTTT. Its translation is CASSPWTGGTEAFF.

Details on this clone: One junction end does not reproduce the germline sequence, and a read error may be involved. The chain combines TRBV29-1 with TRBJ2-3; TRBD2 is a possible D gene (5 bases). The CDR3 has 13 residues. Germline-derived CDR1 and CDR2 are SQVTM and ANQGSEA. The CDR3 DNA follows: TGCGGCGTCTCCGGGGTCACCACAGATACGCAGTATTTT. It is translated as CGVSGVTTDTQYF.

The gene calls are TRBV7-2 and TRBJ1-5, with D tentatively TRBD1 (6 bases). V shed 1 base and J shed 2 bases, with 9 bases lying between them. The CDR3 totals 15 residues. From germline, CDR1 is SGHTA and CDR2 FQGNSA. The CDR3 reads CASSLGQVGNQPQHF. As DNA, the CDR3 is TGTGCCAGCAGCTTAGGACAGGTGGGCAATCAGCCCCAGCATTTT.

The chain uses TRBV30 and TRBJ2-2, with a possible D match to TRBD2 (6 bases). Trimming removed 0 bases at V and 3 bases at J, with 14 bases between. The CDR3 covers 16 residues. From germline, CDR1 is GTSNPN and CDR2 SVGIG (reference sequence). This CDR3 is CAWSVRRGVDTGELFF. The CDR3 DNA reads TGTGCCTGGAGTGTACGGAGGGGCGTCGACACCGGGGAGCTGTTTTTT.

The chain uses TRBV10-3 and TRBJ2-3; D is unclear. Germline-derived CDR1 and CDR2 are ENHRY and SYGVKD. The V end lost 1 base, the J end lost 5 bases, and 1 base lay between the germline ends. The CDR3 runs to 11 residues. In nucleotides, the CDR3 is TGTGCCATCAGTGAGTTAGATACGCAGTATTTT. It encodes CAISELDTQYF.

The V and J genes are TRBV27 and TRBJ1-5; the D is unclear. Trimming pared 5 bases from V and 10 bases from J, leaving 15 bases between. The CDR3 is made up of 13 amino acids. Germline assignment: CDR1 MNHEY and CDR2 SMNVEV (reference sequence). The CDR3 DNA is TGTGCCAGCAGTACCAACCTGTCGGGACCCCAGCATTTT. It translates to CASSTNLSGPQHF.

The rearrangement uses TRBV10-3 and TRBJ1-1, with D perhaps TRBD1 (5 bases). Germline CDR1 is ENHRY and CDR2 is SYGVKD. The CDR3 loop spans 13 amino acids. V was cut by 6 bases and J by 0 bases, with 8 bases left in between. The CDR3: CAIRGAMNTEAFF. As DNA, the CDR3 is TGTGCCATCAGAGGGGCCATGAACACTGAAGCTTTCTTT.

The genes are TRBV7-9 and TRBJ1-2; D gene ambiguous. The CDR3 spans 14 residues. CDR1 SEHNR and CDR2 FQNEAQ come from the germline V gene (reference sequence). V was shortened by 1 base and J by 4 bases, with 10 bases between the two germline ends. The CDR3 reads CASSLEEGIYGYTF. The CDR3 nucleotides read TGTGCCAGCAGCTTAGAAGAGGGAATCTATGGCTACACCTTC.

The chain links TRBV7-3 to TRBJ1-2; TRBD1 aligns across 8 bases. V shed 5 bases and J 8 bases; nucleotides not matched to a gene: 7. The germline gives CDR1 SGHTA, CDR2 FQGTGA. This CDR3 comprises 13 residues. Here the CDR3 DNA reads TGTGCCAGCAGCCGAGGACAGGGCCGGGGCTACACCTTC. Protein: CASSRGQGRGYTF.

This clone was seen only a few times. The chain employs TRBV11-2 and TRBJ1-4, with 8 bases aligning to TRBD1. V lost 3 bases to trimming and J lost 2 bases; unmatched junction nucleotides: 2. The CDR3 is made up of 15 amino acids. CDR1 SGHAT and CDR2 FQNNGV come from the germline V gene. Here the CDR3 reads CASSFRGLTNEKLFF. For the CDR3, the DNA is TGTGCCAGCAGCTTCAGGGGGCTCACTAATGAAAAACTGTTTTTT.

V and J are TRBV6-4 and TRBJ2-7; 8 bases are shared with TRBD1. Germline V lookup: CDR1 MRHNA, CDR2 SNTAGT. V was clipped by 11 bases and J by 5 bases; unmatched bases: 5. This CDR3 region has 11 residues. CDR3 sequence (DNA): TGTGCCGCCAGGGGGCTAGACGAGCAGTACTTC. Translated, it gives CAARGLDEQYF.

This chain joins TRBV11-3 and TRBJ2-3, with D unresolved. The germline V and J ends were trimmed by 3 bases and 0 bases, with 7 bases remaining between them. CDR3 length equals 14 residues. The germline CDR1 and CDR2 sequences are SGHNT and YENEEA. The CDR3 sequence: CASSLAVSTDTQYF. The CDR3 coding sequence is TGTGCCAGCAGCTTGGCGGTTAGCACAGATACGCAGTATTTT.

This clone was found once. The V and J genes are TRBV30 and TRBJ1-6; the D is unclear. CDR3 length: 12 residues. V was pared by 0 bases and J by 8 bases, with 5 bases between. Germline loops: CDR1 GTSNPN, CDR2 SVGIG (reference sequence). CDR3 residues: CAWSVVDSPLHF. DNA of the CDR3: TGTGCCTGGAGTGTGGTGGATTCACCCCTCCACTTT.

V and J are TRBV5-6 and TRBJ1-1; D gene uncertain. Per the germline V gene, CDR1 is SGHDT and CDR2 is YYEEEE. This CDR3 spans 14 amino acids. V was shortened by 3 bases and J by 0 bases, with 9 bases between the two germline ends. Here the CDR3 DNA reads TGTGCCAGCAGCTGGCGACAAGTGAACACTGAAGCTTTCTTT. The encoded protein is CASSWRQVNTEAFF.

The genes are TRBV30 and TRBJ1-1, with 9 bases matching TRBD1. This CDR3 is 15 amino acids long. With 4 bases clipped from V and 5 bases from J, the junction kept 11 bases outside the gene matches. Germline V lookup: CDR1 GTSNPN, CDR2 SVGIG (reference sequence). The CDR3 region is CAWNNRGRRGTEAFF. In nucleotides, the CDR3 is TGTGCCTGGAATAACAGGGGGCGCCGGGGAACTGAAGCTTTCTTT.

V and J are TRBV9 and TRBJ2-5, with 8 bases that match TRBD2. The CDR3 sequence is 15 residues long. J gave up 2 bases and V 0 bases, and 3 bases lay outside the gene matches. CDR1 and CDR2 from the germline V gene are SGDLS and YYNGEE. The CDR3 region is CASSVVSGGQETQYF. The CDR3 DNA reads as TGTGCCAGCAGCGTAGTCTCGGGGGGGCAAGAGACCCAGTACTTC.

This clone has a handful of counts. This sequence joins TRBV30 and TRBJ1-6, with D possibly matching TRBD1 (6 bases). Germline CDR1 reads GTSNPN; CDR2 reads SVGIG (reference sequence). The CDR3 consists of 13 residues. V lost 4 bases to trimming and J lost 7 bases, with 11 bases between them. Here the CDR3 reads CAWIRGYNSPLHF. The DNA for the CDR3 is TGTGCCTGGATCAGGGGATACAATTCACCCCTCCACTTT.